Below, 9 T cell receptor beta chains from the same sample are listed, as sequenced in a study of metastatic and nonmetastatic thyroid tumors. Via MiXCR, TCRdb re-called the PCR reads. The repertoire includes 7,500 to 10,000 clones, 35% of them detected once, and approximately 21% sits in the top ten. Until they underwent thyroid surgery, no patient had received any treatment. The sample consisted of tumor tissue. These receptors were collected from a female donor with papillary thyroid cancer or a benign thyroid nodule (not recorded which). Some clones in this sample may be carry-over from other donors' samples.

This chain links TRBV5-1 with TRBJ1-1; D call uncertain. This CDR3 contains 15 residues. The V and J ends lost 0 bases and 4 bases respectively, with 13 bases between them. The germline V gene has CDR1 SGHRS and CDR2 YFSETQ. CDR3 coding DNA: TGCGCCAGCAGCTTGGGGGGTGGAAGTTTCACTGAAGCTTTCTTT. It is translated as CASSLGGGSFTEAFF.

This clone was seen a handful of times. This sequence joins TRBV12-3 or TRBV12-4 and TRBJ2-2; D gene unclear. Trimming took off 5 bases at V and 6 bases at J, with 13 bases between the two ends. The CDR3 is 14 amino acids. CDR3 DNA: TGTGCCAGCAGTACAGTGGGCAATGCCGGGGAGCTGTTTTTT. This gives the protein CASSTVGNAGELFF.

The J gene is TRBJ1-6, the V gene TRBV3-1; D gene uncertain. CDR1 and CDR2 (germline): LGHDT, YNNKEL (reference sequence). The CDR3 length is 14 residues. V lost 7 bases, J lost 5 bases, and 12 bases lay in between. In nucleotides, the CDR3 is TGTGCCAGCACCCTTGGGAACAATAATTCACCCCTCCACTTT. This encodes CASTLGNNNSPLHF.

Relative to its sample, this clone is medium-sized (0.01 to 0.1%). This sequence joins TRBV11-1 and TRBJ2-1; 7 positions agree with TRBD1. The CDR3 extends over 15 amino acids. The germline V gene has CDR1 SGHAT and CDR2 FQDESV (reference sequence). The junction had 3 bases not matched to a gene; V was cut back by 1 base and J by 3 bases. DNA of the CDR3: TGTGCCAGCAGCTTAGTTGGGACAGACTACAATGAGCAGTTCTTC. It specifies CASSLVGTDYNEQFF.

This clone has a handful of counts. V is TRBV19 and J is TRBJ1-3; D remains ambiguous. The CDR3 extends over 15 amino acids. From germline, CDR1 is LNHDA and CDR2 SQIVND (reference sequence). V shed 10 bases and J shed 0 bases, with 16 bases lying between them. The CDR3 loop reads CAIQTDASSGNTIYF. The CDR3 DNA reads TGTGCCATTCAGACGGACGCCTCCTCTGGAAACACCATATATTTT.

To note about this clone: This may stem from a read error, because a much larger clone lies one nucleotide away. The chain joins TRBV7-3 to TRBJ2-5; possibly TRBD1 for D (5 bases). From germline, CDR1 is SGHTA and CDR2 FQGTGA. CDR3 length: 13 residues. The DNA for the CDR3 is TGTGCCAGCAGCTTAACGGTACAGGAGACCAAGTACTTC. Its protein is CASSLTVQETKYF.

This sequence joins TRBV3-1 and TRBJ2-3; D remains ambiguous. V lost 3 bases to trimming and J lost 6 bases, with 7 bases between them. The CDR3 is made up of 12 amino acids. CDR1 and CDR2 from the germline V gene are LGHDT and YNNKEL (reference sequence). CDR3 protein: CASSHQSDTQYF. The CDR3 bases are TGTGCCAGCAGCCACCAGTCGGATACGCAGTATTTT.

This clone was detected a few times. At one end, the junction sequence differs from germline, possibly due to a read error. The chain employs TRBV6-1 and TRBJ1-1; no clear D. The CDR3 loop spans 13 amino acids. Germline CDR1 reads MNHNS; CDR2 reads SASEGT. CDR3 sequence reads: CASRWRFDTESFF. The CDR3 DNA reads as TGTGCCAGCAGGTGGAGGTTCGACACTGAATCTTTCTTT.

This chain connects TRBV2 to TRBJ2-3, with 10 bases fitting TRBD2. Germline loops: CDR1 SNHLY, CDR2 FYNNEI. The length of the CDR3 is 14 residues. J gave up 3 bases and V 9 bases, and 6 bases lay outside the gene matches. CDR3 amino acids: CASKREGETDTQYF. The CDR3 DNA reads TGTGCCAGTAAGCGGGAGGGGGAAACAGATACGCAGTATTTT.